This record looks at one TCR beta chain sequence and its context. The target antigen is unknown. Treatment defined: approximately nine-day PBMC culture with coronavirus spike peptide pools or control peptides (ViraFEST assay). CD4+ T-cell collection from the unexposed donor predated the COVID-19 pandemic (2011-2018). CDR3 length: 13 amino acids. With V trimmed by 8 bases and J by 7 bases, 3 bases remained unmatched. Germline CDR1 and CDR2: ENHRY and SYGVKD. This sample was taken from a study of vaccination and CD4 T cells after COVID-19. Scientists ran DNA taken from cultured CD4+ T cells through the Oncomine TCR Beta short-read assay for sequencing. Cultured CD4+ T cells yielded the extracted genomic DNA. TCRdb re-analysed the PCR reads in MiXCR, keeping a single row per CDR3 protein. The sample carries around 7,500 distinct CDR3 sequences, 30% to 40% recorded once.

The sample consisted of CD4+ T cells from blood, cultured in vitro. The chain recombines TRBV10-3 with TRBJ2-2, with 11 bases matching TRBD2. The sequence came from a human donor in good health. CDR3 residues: CAIGLAGGGELFF. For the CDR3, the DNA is TGTGCCATCGGGCTAGCGGGAGGCGGGGAGCTGTTTTTT.